This T cell receptor (beta chain) was recorded in a study of Ad26.COV2.S vaccination and SARS-CoV-2 variants (dated by TCRdb to 2020 to 2022). Background on the whole study: Donors in the vaccine arm were drawn from COV1001, a multicentre, randomized, double-blind, placebo-controlled phase I-IIa trial testing Ad26.COV2.S in healthy adults. The specificity and breadth of SARS-CoV-2-reactive T cell receptors after Ad26.COV2.S vaccination were assessed by TCRbeta repertoire sequencing. Trial participants were randomized into five groups of five: low-dose or high-dose Ad26.COV2.S given once or twice, or placebo on both occasions. Blinding of investigators to trial group allocation was maintained during experiments and outcome assessment. Ad26.COV2.S was administered intramuscularly at a dose of 5x10^10 or 1x10^11 viral particles, either as one shot or as two shots given 56 days apart. The TCR-sequenced set comprised about 32 samples: around 20 Ad26.COV2.S vaccine recipients, 5 placebo recipients and 8 SARS-CoV-2 convalescent individuals.

Here V drops 0 bases and J drops 5 bases, and the junction holds 13 bases not matched to any gene. Its CDR3 holds 17 amino acids, cysteine through valine. Only the CDR3 portion is preserved as DNA: 51 bases, with reading frame beginning at the first base. CDR1 is given as LNHNV and CDR2 as YYDKDF, both from the germline V gene (reference sequence). Explained via the paper, the treatment or condition label denotes: about 20 received Ad26.COV2.S at low or high dose, single or two shots; five or six received placebo; per-sample allocation not given. Repertoires of vaccine and placebo recipients were sequenced from samples collected on day 63 after the first injection. In Cohort 1b, about two dozen adults aged 18-55 years were enrolled at a single site in Boston, USA, between 29 July and 7 August 2020. Ad26.COV2.S was a replication-incompetent adenovirus type 26 vector expressing a prefusion-stabilized SARS-CoV-2 spike protein from the original Wuhan strain.

TCRbeta CDR3 regions were sequenced with the immunoSEQ Assay. After extraction, genomic DNA underwent amplification by bias-controlled multiplex PCR, followed by high-throughput sequencing. On the study's bioinformatics: To quantify the absolute abundance of every unique TCRbeta CDR3 region, sequences were collapsed and filtered. T cell fraction was estimated by normalizing TCRbeta template counts to usable DNA, with usable DNA measured through amplification of reference genes found in all nucleated cells. Repertoire TCRs were annotated as SARS-CoV-2-specific by exact matching of V gene, CDR3 amino acid sequence and J gene to a known reactive TCR set. MIRA supplied the reference SARS-CoV-2 TCR set, which was filtered for enrichment in COVID-19-positive ImmuneCODE repertoires so that public or cross-reactive TCRs were removed. Using the MIRA antigens, annotated TCRs were further analysed by specific ORF or by position within an ORF. Breadth was defined as annotated unique rearrangements over total unique productive rearrangements; depth was the summed frequency of those rearrangements. Group comparisons of TCR breadth used two-sided Wilcoxon rank-sum tests. TCRdb stores this immuneACCESS table with in-frame sequences only. Part of the clones is absent; in the studies checked, under half of the shortfall reflects unresolved V genes, and no reason is known for the rest. The V and J calls and clone size come from that table; D and trimming were worked out from the DNA. Recorded for this sample are about 450,000 clones; roughly nine tenths of them occurred a single time. 2.5% of the sample goes to the ten largest clones.

Broader findings and caveats from the paper: Vaccine and placebo recipients had similar non-spike TCR breadth, a finding consistent with the vaccine containing only spike. It was noted by the authors that total T cell responses may have been underestimated by the TCR breadth and depth analyses. Higher spike-specific TCR breadth was observed in Ad26.COV2.S recipients than in placebo recipients (P = 0.0014). After vaccination, spike-specific CD8+ and CD4+ T cell responses were reported to show substantial breadth. The study was not powered to compare responses between vaccine doses or regimens.

A note on this clone: Its antigen has not been determined. No much larger clone exists at a distance of one base, and base qualities are not known.

The TCR originated in a person aged 18-65 years who received the Ad26.COV2.S COVID-19 vaccine or a placebo. The rearrangement joined TRBV15 to TRBJ2-7; 7 middle bases align to TRBD2. The sequencing here drew on peripheral blood, taken in a trial of Ad26.COV2.S vaccine versus placebo. In nucleotide form, the sequence is TGTGCCACCAGCAGAGAATGGGCAGTCGGGGGGATGCACGAGCAGTACGTC. Translation gives CATSREWAVGGMHEQYV.